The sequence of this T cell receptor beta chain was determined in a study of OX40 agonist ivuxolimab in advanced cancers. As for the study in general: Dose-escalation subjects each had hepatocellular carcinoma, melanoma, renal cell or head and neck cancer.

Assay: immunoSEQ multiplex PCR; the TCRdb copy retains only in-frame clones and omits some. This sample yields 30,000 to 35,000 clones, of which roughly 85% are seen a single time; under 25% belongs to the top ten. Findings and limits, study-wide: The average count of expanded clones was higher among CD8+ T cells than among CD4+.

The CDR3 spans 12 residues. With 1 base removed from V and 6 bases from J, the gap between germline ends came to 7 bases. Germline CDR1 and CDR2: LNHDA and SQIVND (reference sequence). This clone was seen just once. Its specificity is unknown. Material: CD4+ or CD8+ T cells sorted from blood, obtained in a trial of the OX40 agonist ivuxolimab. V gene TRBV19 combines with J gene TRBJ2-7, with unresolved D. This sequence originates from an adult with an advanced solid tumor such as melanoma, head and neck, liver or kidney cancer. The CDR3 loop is CASSIGRSEQYF. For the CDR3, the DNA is TGTGCCAGTAGTATAGGTAGGTCCGAGCAGTACTTC.